These 9 T cell receptor beta chains came from one sample sequenced in a study of T cells in women clearing cervical HPV infection. This table comes from immunoSEQ multiplex PCR, and its TCRdb copy is limited to in-frame clones, with some not included. The sample has tens of thousands of clones. The specimen was blood buffy coat. The receptors were gathered from a woman between 18 and 70 years old with a cervical HPV16 infection that either progressed to CIN3+ or cleared (not recorded which).

A remark on this clone: The read terminates 3 residues ahead of where the CDR3 ends, so the germline J gene completes it. This sequence joins TRBV20-1 and TRBJ1-2; 7 positions agree with TRBD1. Germline values: CDR1 DFQATT, CDR2 SNEGSKA (reference sequence). V gave up 6 bases and J gave up 6 bases; unmatched junction bases: 25. This CDR3 spans 18 amino acids. CDR3 loop: CSAIPATGYGVRLNGYTF. CDR3 DNA (partial): TGCAGTGCGATCCCAGCGACAGGGTACGGGGTGCGTCTGAATGGC.

A word on this clone: Read sequence stops 3 residues before the CDR3 end, and the germline J gene provides the missing end. The chain uses TRBV7-2 and TRBJ1-2; a possible D gene is TRBD1 (6 bases). Trimming removed 5 bases from V and 4 bases from J, with 14 bases in between. CDR1 and CDR2 (germline): SGHTA, FQGNSA. The CDR3 covers 14 residues. The CDR3 protein is CASSPRRDTYGYTF. Incomplete CDR3 DNA: TGTGCCAGCAGCCCACGGCGGGACACCTATGGC. Together with reference TRBV7-2 and TRBJ1-2, the CDR3 gives the full variable domain: GAGVSQSPSNKVTEKGKDVELRCDPISGHTALYWYRQSLGQGLEFLIYFQGNSAPDKSGLPSDRFSAERTGGSVSTLTIQRTQQEDSAVYLCASSPRRDTYGYTFGSGTRLTVV.

The CDR3 spells CASSASGGAQETQYF. The CDR3 bases that were read are TGTGCCAGCAGTGCTAGCGGGGGGGCCCAAGAGACC. The V call is TRBV6-4, the J call TRBJ2-5; 12 bases match TRBD2. The read terminates 3 residues ahead of where the CDR3 ends, so the germline J gene completes it. Trimming removed 4 bases from V and 1 base from J; junction bases left unmatched: 1. CDR1 is MRHNA, CDR2 SNTAGT, per germline. The CDR3 covers 15 residues.

On this clone itself: The read falls 3 residues short of the CDR3 end, and the missing part is taken from the germline J gene. The V and J genes are TRBV5-1 and TRBJ2-2; 7 nucleotides match TRBD2. Per germline, CDR1 SGHRS and CDR2 YFSETQ. This CDR3 is built from 14 residues. V shed 7 bases and J 4 bases; nucleotides not matched to a gene: 7. Incomplete CDR3 DNA: TGCGCCAGCTTGTCCAGGGAGGGCACCGGGGAG. This gives the protein CASLSREGTGE. The entire CDR3 protein is CASLSREGTGELFF. The variable domain in full, with the rest retrieved from reference TRBV5-1 and TRBJ2-2, is KAGVTQTPRYLIKTRGQQVTLSCSPISGHRSVSWYQQTPGQGLQFLFEYFSETQRNKGNFPGRFSGRQFSNSRSEMNVSTLELGDSALYLCASLSREGTGELFFGEGSRLTVL.

Regarding this clone: The missing CDR3 end, 3 residues past where the read stops, is filled in from the germline J gene. The chain is built from TRBV20-1 and TRBJ2-5, with a tentative D call TRBD2 (5 bases). This CDR3 region has 13 residues. The ends were cut back, 8 bases at V and 3 bases at J, with 16 bases in the middle. Per the germline V gene, CDR1 is DFQATT and CDR2 is SNEGSKA (reference sequence). The DNA read from the CDR3 is TGCAGTTCCCTAGCCACCCAAGAAGAGACC. Translating gives CSSLATQEET. The entire CDR3 reads CSSLATQEETQYF.

About this clone itself: The read stops 3 residues short of the end of the CDR3; the missing end is completed from the germline J gene. The chain is built from TRBV20-1 and TRBJ1-3; TRBD1 matches 7 bases. This CDR3 comprises 14 residues. V gave up 1 base and J gave up 4 bases; unmatched junction bases: 4. Germline-derived CDR1 and CDR2 are DFQATT and SNEGSKA (reference sequence). The CDR3 here is CSARAGTAGNTIYF. The sequenced CDR3 bases are TGCAGTGCTAGAGCTGGGACAGCCGGAAACACC.

Of note for this clone: The CDR3 extends 3 residues past the end of the read, so its final part is completed from the germline J gene. This chain connects TRBV2 to TRBJ1-1; D not resolved. Germline lookup yields CDR1 SNHLY and CDR2 FYNNEI. The CDR3 runs 12 residues. Trimming removed 11 bases at V and 6 bases at J, with 16 bases between. CDR3 bases read: TGTGCCGCCAGTTCCCAAAGGGCTGAA. Translation gives CAASSQRAE. The CDR3 as a whole reads CAASSQRAEAFF.

On this clone itself: The sequenced fragment ends 3 residues before the CDR3 boundary, so the rest is inferred from the germline J gene. The gene calls are TRBV7-2 and TRBJ2-1; TRBD1 matches 8 bases. V lost 3 bases, J lost 5 bases, and 3 bases stayed unmatched. This CDR3 region has 14 residues. The V gene's germline CDR1 is SGHTA and CDR2 FQGNSA. The CDR3 reads CASSLGTGHNEQFF. CDR3 bases read: TGTGCCAGCAGCTTGGGGACAGGACACAATGAG. Drawing the rest from reference TRBV7-2 and TRBJ2-1, the complete variable domain is GAGVSQSPSNKVTEKGKDVELRCDPISGHTALYWYRQSLGQGLEFLIYFQGNSAPDKSGLPSDRFSAERTGGSVSTLTIQRTQQEDSAVYLCASSLGTGHNEQFFGPGTRLTVL.

Points on this clone: The read halts 3 residues ahead of the CDR3 end, with the missing end drawn from the germline J gene. V gene TRBV5-4 combines with J gene TRBJ2-7, with D unresolved. CDR3 length: 13 residues. Germline V lookup: CDR1 SGHNT, CDR2 YYREEE (reference sequence). The V gene lost 5 bases and the J gene lost 4 bases, with 13 bases spanning the gap. The sequenced part of the CDR3 DNA is TGTGCCAGCAGTCGATCTTACGGTTACGAG. Protein sequence: CASSRSYGYE. The entire CDR3 reads CASSRSYGYEQYF. Combining the CDR3 with reference TRBV5-4 and TRBJ2-7 gives the whole variable domain ETGVTQSPTHLIKTRGQQVTLRCSSQSGHNTVSWYQQALGQGPQFIFQYYREEENGRGNFPPRFSGLQFPNYSSELNVNALELDDSALYLCASSRSYGYEQYFGPGTRLTVT.